Below are 24 T cell receptor beta chains sequenced from a single sample in a study of tumor-infiltrating lymphocytes in primary liver carcinoma (dated by TCRdb to about 2017). Instrument used: Illumina HiSeq 2500. TCRbeta-specific cDNA was reverse-transcribed from 500 ng total RNA using a constant-region primer and ProtoScript II reverse transcriptase. TCRbeta libraries were built with three nested multiplex PCR rounds, a slightly modified ARM-PCR procedure. Each of the first two PCR rounds ran for 10 cycles and used multiplex TRBV1-TRBV30 forward primers together with a Cbeta reverse primer. In-frame beta chains were kept once TCRdb had trimmed the public reads at Q25 with fastp and called clones with MiXCR. A single entry per CDR3 protein holds the most common genes and DNA from its merged rows. The sample yields 300,000 to 400,000 distinct CDR3 sequences; over 55% were counted once. The ten largest clones represent roughly 9% of the sample.

TRIzol reagent was used to extract blood RNA from unsorted whole blood, while the DNeasy Blood & Tissue kit provided the germline DNA. Material: peripheral blood. These receptors were taken from a man in his forties with primary liver carcinoma and hepatitis B virus infection.

Remarks on this clonotype: A much larger clone differs by one base, so this may be a read error. The gene calls are TRBV6-1 and TRBJ1-5, with 9 bases aligning to TRBD1. The CDR3 consists of 16 residues. Trimming at V came to 8 bases and at J to 3 bases, leaving 11 bases not matched to a gene. The germline CDR1 and CDR2 sequences are MNHNS and SASEGT. Here the CDR3 reads CASASRDRAFNQPQHF. CDR3 nucleotide sequence: TGTGCCAGCGCTTCCCGGGACAGGGCCTTCAATCAGCCCCAGCATTTT.

The genes are TRBV20-1 and TRBJ1-2; D ambiguous. The CDR3 consists of 12 residues. Trimming removed 5 bases from V and 1 base from J, with 8 bases in between. The germline V gene encodes CDR1 DFQATT and CDR2 SNEGSKA (reference sequence). The CDR3 region is CSADVNNYGYTF. The CDR3, as DNA: TGCAGTGCTGACGTGAATAACTATGGCTACACCTTC.

J is TRBJ2-1 and V is TRBV5-4; 9 positions agree with TRBD2. The CDR3 is 14 residues long. J gave up 3 bases and V 4 bases, and 2 bases lay outside the gene matches. CDR1 is SGHNT and CDR2 is YYREEE in the germline V gene (reference sequence). In nucleotides, the CDR3 is TGTGCCAGCAGCAGGCGGGAGGGCTACAATGAGCAGTTCTTC. It codes for CASSRREGYNEQFF. The whole variable domain, filled in from reference TRBV5-4 and TRBJ2-1, reads ETGVTQSPTHLIKTRGQQVTLRCSSQSGHNTVSWYQQALGQGPQFIFQYYREEENGRGNFPPRFSGLQFPNYSSELNVNALELDDSALYLCASSRREGYNEQFFGPGTRLTVL.

In its sample, this clonotype was seen once. Being one base from a much bigger clone, this may be a read error. The rearrangement uses TRBV4-2 and TRBJ2-7; 7 positions match TRBD1. The CDR3 covers 14 residues. The J segment lost 2 bases and the V segment lost 6 bases, leaving 7 bases of the junction unmatched. Germline V gene sequence: CDR1 LGHNA, CDR2 YNFKEQ. CDR3 bases: TGTGCCAGCAGTCTACAGGGGAATACCTACGAGCAGTACTTC. Translated: CASSLQGNTYEQYF.

This clonotype was seen ten or more times. This chain uses TRBV6-1 with TRBJ2-5; D unclear. Between the trimmed V and J ends, which lost 8 bases and 5 bases, there was a span of 9 bases. This CDR3 region has 11 residues. CDR1 is MNHNS, CDR2 SASEGT, per germline. DNA for the CDR3: TGTGCCAGCGGGGTGCTGGAGACCCAGTACTTC. The encoded protein is CASGVLETQYF.

This clonotype was seen repeatedly, ten times or more. The V and J genes are TRBV6-6 and TRBJ2-7; possible D gene TRBD2, 5 bases. The CDR3 covers 12 residues. Trimming left V 2 bases short and J 7 bases short, with 9 bases between. Germline assignment: CDR1 MNHNY and CDR2 SVGAGI (reference sequence). The CDR3 here is CASSYPGKEQYF. The CDR3 bases are TGTGCCAGCAGTTACCCCGGGAAGGAGCAGTACTTC.

On this clonotype itself: A much bigger clone sits one base away, suggesting this may be a read error. This chain joins TRBV29-1 and TRBJ2-3; D possibly matches TRBD1 or TRBD2 (7 bases each). The ends were cut back, 3 bases at V and 5 bases at J, with 15 bases in the middle. This CDR3 contains 14 residues. Looked up from germline, CDR1 is SQVTM and CDR2 is ANQGSEA. The CDR3 nucleotides are TGCAGCGTTGAGGGAGGGGCAGGGGGAGATACGCAGTATTTT. Translated: CSVEGGAGGDTQYF.

In the case of this clonotype: The junction does not match germline at one end; this may be a read error. The chain links TRBV6-5 to TRBJ1-1; D is possibly TRBD1 (5 bases). Germline CDR1 MNHEY, CDR2 SVGAGI. There are 14 residues in the CDR3. The CDR3 region has the DNA TGTGTCAGCAGAGCGGGGGGGGAAGGCACTGAAGCTTTCTTT. Amino acids: CVSRAGGEGTEAFF.

V and J are TRBV5-5 and TRBJ1-5; D call uncertain. The CDR3 covers 16 residues. V lost 3 bases, J lost 7 bases, and 20 bases lay in between. CDR1 is SGHKS, CDR2 YYEKEE, per germline (reference sequence). The CDR3 loop reads CASSWSAGCVGQPQHF. The CDR3 bases are TGTGCCAGCAGCTGGTCCGCGGGGTGCGTCGGGCAGCCCCAGCATTTT.

The chain recombines TRBV29-1 with TRBJ1-4, with D perhaps TRBD1 (6 bases). The CDR3 totals 11 residues. The V gene's germline CDR1 is SQVTM and CDR2 ANQGSEA. CDR3 DNA: TGCGGAGGGGGGACTAATGAAAAACTGTTTTTT. It specifies CGGGTNEKLFF.

This clonotype occurred a few times. The J gene is TRBJ1-1, the V gene TRBV6-1; 9 nucleotides match TRBD1. This CDR3 contains 16 residues. V trimming: 1 base; J trimming: 2 bases; junction bases outside the gene matches: 5. The germline gives CDR1 MNHNS, CDR2 SASEGT. CDR3 loop: CASSEDTGGENTEAFF. The DNA for the CDR3 is TGTGCCAGCAGTGAAGATACAGGGGGCGAAAACACTGAAGCTTTCTTT.

J is TRBJ2-4 and V is TRBV11-3, with D perhaps given as TRBD1 or TRBD2 (5 bases each). V lost 6 bases and J 0 bases, leaving 27 bases between the germline ends. The V gene's germline CDR1 is SGHNT and CDR2 YENEEA. The CDR3 contains 20 residues. CDR3 sequence reads: CASRPAPGWGTGVAKNIQYF. The CDR3 nucleotides read TGTGCCAGCAGGCCCGCCCCCGGGTGGGGGACCGGAGTAGCCAAAAACATTCAGTACTTC. Drawing the rest from reference TRBV11-3 and TRBJ2-4, the complete variable domain is EAGVVQSPRYKIIEKKQPVAFWCNPISGHNTLYWYLQNLGQGPELLIRYENEEAVDDSQLPKDRFSAERLKGVDSTLKIQPAELGDSAVYLCASRPAPGWGTGVAKNIQYFGAGTRLSVL.

This clonotype was observed at least ten times. This chain joins TRBV6-2 or TRBV6-3 and TRBJ2-3; 8 bases fit TRBD2. CDR1 is MNHEY, CDR2 SVGEGT, per germline. V trimming: 6 bases; J trimming: 6 bases; junction bases outside the gene matches: 14. The CDR3 is 16 amino acids. CDR3 bases: TGTGCCAGCAGCCAGATTCTAGCGGGTCTTCAGGATACGCAGTATTTT. This codes for CASSQILAGLQDTQYF.

This clonotype was detected only once. V is TRBV6-2 or TRBV6-3 and J is TRBJ2-3, with 7 bases aligning to TRBD2. Germline lookup yields CDR1 MNHEY and CDR2 SVGEGT. The ends lost 2 bases at V and 4 bases at J; junction bases unmatched: 15. The CDR3 spans 18 residues. As DNA, the CDR3 is TGTGCCAGCAGTTACGGGGGAGGGTGGATGGTTGTCGCAGATACGCAGTATTTT. Translated, it gives CASSYGGGWMVVADTQYF.

Comment on this clonotype: A single base separates this from a much larger clone, so it may be a read error. The CDR3 nucleotides are TGTGCCAGCGGCTTGTCTCGGGGTAGCGGGATCTTGAATGAGCAGTTCTTC. It encodes CASGLSRGSGILNEQFF. The chain has TRBV5-5 and TRBJ2-1; 8 bases agree with TRBD2. CDR1 and CDR2 (germline): SGHKS, YYEKEE (reference sequence). The CDR3 runs 17 residues.

Concerning this clonotype itself: A read error may explain this, as a much larger clone is one base away. The genes are TRBV6-2 or TRBV6-3 and TRBJ1-1, with D possibly being TRBD1 (6 bases). This CDR3 has 16 residues. Germline V gene data show CDR1 as MNHEY and CDR2 as SVGEGT. The CDR3: CASSYPQGTRDTKAFF. CDR3 nucleotide sequence: TGTGCCAGCAGTTACCCCCAGGGTACAAGGGACACTAAAGCTTTCTTT.

About this clonotype itself: A single base separates this from a much larger clone, so it may be a read error. The genes are TRBV6-1 and TRBJ2-2; D is perhaps TRBD1 or TRBD2 (6 bases each). The V and J ends lost 9 bases and 5 bases respectively, with 19 bases between them. The CDR3 is 15 residues long. Germline values: CDR1 MNHNS, CDR2 SASEGT. The CDR3 bases are TGTGCCAGAAGGGTGACTTTAGGGGGGACCGGGGAGCTGTTTTTT. Protein sequence: CARRVTLGGTGELFF.

The chain links TRBV4-3 to TRBJ2-1; unclear D gene. The CDR3 has 16 amino acids. Germline assignment: CDR1 LGHNA and CDR2 YSLEER. The germline V and J ends were trimmed by 2 bases and 5 bases, with 16 bases remaining between them. In DNA form, the CDR3 reads TGCGCCAGCAGCCAAAATAGGAGCTGGTTTCACAATGAGCAGTTCTTC. Protein sequence: CASSQNRSWFHNEQFF.

About this clonotype itself: This may come from a read error, since a much larger clone is one base off. The CDR3 DNA is TGTGCCAGCAGGGCCGTAGGCGGGCAGGGAAGCTCCTACGCGCAGTACTTC. This translates into CASRAVGGQGSSYAQYF. V and J are TRBV6-1 and TRBJ2-7; D may be TRBD1 or TRBD2 (5 bases each). Germline CDR1 reads MNHNS; CDR2 reads SASEGT. The CDR3 totals 17 residues.

As for this clonotype: A read error is possible here, since a much larger clone lies one base away. Because the CDR3 is missing its conserved closing phenylalanine or tryptophan, this is likely a read error. The chain uses TRBV4-2 and TRBJ2-5; D possibly corresponds to TRBD1 (5 bases). CDR1 and CDR2 from the germline V gene are LGHNA and YNFKEQ. The V and J ends lost 2 bases and 5 bases respectively, with 9 bases between them. CDR3 length: 13 residues. The chain's CDR3 is CASSQNKGETQYL. In DNA, the CDR3 is TGTGCCAGCAGCCAAAACAAGGGGGAGACCCAGTACTTA.

This clonotype was observed many times. The J gene is TRBJ1-1, the V gene TRBV12-3 or TRBV12-4; D is perhaps TRBD1 (6 bases). CDR3 size: 15 residues. The V and J ends lost 5 bases and 2 bases respectively, with 15 bases between them. Written as DNA, the CDR3 is TGTGCCAGCAGTCCCCGGGGGGCGGGTAACACTGAAGCTTTCTTT. Protein sequence: CASSPRGAGNTEAFF.

Notes on this clonotype: A read error is possible here, since a much larger clone lies one base away. The chain uses TRBV4-3 and TRBJ2-7, with D perhaps matching TRBD2 (5 bases). Looked up from germline, CDR1 is LGHNA and CDR2 is YSLEER. The CDR3 loop spans 16 amino acids. CDR3 in DNA: TGCGCCACCAGCCAAGATCTACTAGAAGGCTACTACGAGCAGTACTTC. The encoded protein is CATSQDLLEGYYEQYF.

Notes on this clonotype: The germline gene is not matched at one end of the junction; a read error may be the cause. V usage is TRBV6-2 or TRBV6-3 and J usage is TRBJ2-7; D uncertain. Looked up from germline, CDR1 is MNHEY and CDR2 is SVGEGT. The CDR3 is 12 residues long. CDR3 nucleotide sequence: TGTGTCAGCAGTCTGAACTCCTACGAGCAGTACTTC. Its protein product is CVSSLNSYEQYF.

In its sample, this clonotype was seen a few times. The V gene is TRBV5-5, the J gene TRBJ2-2, with 7 nucleotides matching TRBD2. CDR1 and CDR2 (germline): SGHKS, YYEKEE (reference sequence). This CDR3 region has 15 residues. V gave up 0 bases and J gave up 7 bases; unmatched junction bases: 6. The CDR3 DNA follows: TGTGCCAGCAGCTTGGCGGCGGGAGCGAGCGGGGAGCTGTTTTTT. It yields the protein CASSLAAGASGELFF.